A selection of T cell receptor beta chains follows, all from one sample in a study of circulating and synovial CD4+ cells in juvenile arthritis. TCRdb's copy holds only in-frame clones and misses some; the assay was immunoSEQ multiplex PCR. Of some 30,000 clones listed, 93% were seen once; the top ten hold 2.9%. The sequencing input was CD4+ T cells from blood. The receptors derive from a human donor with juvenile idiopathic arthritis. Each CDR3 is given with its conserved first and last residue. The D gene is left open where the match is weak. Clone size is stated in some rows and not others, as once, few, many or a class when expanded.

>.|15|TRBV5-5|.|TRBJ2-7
TGTGCCAGCAGCCGCCTACTTCGGGACTCCTACGAGCAGTACTTC
CASSRLLRDSYEQYF
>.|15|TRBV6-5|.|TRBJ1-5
TGTGCCAGCAGCCCCACCAGGACAGTCTCGGGGCCCCAGCATTTT
CASSPTRTVSGPQHF
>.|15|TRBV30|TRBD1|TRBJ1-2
TGTGCCTGGAGTAAAGGACAGGGAAGGAACTATGGCTACACCTTC
CAWSKGQGRNYGYTF
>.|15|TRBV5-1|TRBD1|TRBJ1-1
TGCGCCAGCAGCTTGGCAGGGGGCATGAGCACTGAAGCTTTCTTT
CASSLAGGMSTEAFF
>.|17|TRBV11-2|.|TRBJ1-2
TGTGCCAGCAGCTTAGCCAGGACAGCCAGTACTAACTATGGCTACACCTTC
CASSLARTASTNYGYTF
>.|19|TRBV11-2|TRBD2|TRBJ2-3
TGTGCCAGCAGCTTAGATTCAGTGGCGGGAGGGAACCGCCGCGATACGCAGTATTTT
CASSLDSVAGGNRRDTQYF
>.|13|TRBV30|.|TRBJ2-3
TGTGCCTTCTCAGGGGGGAGCACAGATACGCAGTATTTT
CAFSGGSTDTQYF
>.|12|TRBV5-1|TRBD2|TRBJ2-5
TGCGCCAGCAAGCGGGAAGGGGAGACCCAGTACTTC
CASKREGETQYF
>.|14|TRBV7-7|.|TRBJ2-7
TGTGCCAGCAGCTTAAGCATTACAGGAAGCGAGCAGTACTTC
CASSLSITGSEQYF
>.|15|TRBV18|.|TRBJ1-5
TGTGCCAGCTCACCAGGGGGCCTCCCGAATCAGCCCCAGCATTTT
CASSPGGLPNQPQHF
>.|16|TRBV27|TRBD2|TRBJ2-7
TGTGCCAGCAGTTTATCAGCTAGCGGGAGGGCCTACGAGCAGTACTTC
CASSLSASGRAYEQYF
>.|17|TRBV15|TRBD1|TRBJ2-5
TGTGCCACCAGCAGCCTCCGGGACAGGGGATCCCAAGAGACCCAGTACTTC
CATSSLRDRGSQETQYF
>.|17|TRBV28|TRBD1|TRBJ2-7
TGTGCCAGCAGTCCAATCGGAGCCGGGACAGGGATATACGAGCAGTACTTC
CASSPIGAGTGIYEQYF
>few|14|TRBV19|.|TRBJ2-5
TGTGCCAGTAGTAGGGTGACTCACCAAGAGACCCAGTACTTC
CASSRVTHQETQYF
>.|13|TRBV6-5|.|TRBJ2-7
TGTGCCAGCAAAAGACAGGTGGGGTTGGAGCAGTACTTC
CASKRQVGLEQYF
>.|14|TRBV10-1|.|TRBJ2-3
TGCGCCAGCAGTGGGGCCAGTTCATTGGATACGCAGTATTTT
CASSGASSLDTQYF
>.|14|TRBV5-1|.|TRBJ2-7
TGCGCCAGCAGCTTGGGGAGTAGCAACCGGCAGCAGTACTTC
CASSLGSSNRQQYF
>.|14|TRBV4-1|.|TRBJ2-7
TGCGCCAGCAGCAAAGCAGGCAGGACCTACGAGCAGTACTTC
CASSKAGRTYEQYF
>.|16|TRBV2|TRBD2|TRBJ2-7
TGTGCCAGCAGTGTATGGACTAGCGGGAGGGCCAACGAGCAGTACTTC
CASSVWTSGRANEQYF
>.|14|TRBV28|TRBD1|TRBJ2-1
TGTGCCAGCAGTTTATACAGGGGATACAATGAGCAGTTCTTC
CASSLYRGYNEQFF
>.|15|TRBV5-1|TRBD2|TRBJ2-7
TGCGCCAGCAGCCTAACGACGGCGGGAGGACCAACGGAGTACTTC
CASSLTTAGGPTEYF
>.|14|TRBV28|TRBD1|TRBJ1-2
TGTGCCAGCAGTTCAGGGGGCGCGAGGTATGGCTACACCTTC
CASSSGGARYGYTF
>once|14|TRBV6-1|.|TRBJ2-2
TGTGCCAGCAGGAGACAGCCGAACACCGGGGAGCTGTTTTTT
CASRRQPNTGELFF
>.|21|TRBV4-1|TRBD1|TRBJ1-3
TGCGCCAGCAGCCAAGATCTCCCGGGACAGGGGCTCAGGGCCGCTGGAAACACCATATATTTT
CASSQDLPGQGLRAAGNTIYF
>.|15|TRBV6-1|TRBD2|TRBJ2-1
TGTGCCAGCAATCTAGCGGGAGGCACGGGCAATGAGCAGTTCTTC
CASNLAGGTGNEQFF
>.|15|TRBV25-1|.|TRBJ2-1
TGTGCCAGCAGTGAATCAGGGCAGGGAGGAAATGAGCAGTTCTTC
CASSESGQGGNEQFF
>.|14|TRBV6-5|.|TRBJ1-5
TGTGCCAGCAGACCTGACAATAGCAATCAGCCCCAGCATTTT
CASRPDNSNQPQHF
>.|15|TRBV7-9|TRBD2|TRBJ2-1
TGTGCCAGCAGCTTAATACGGGAGGGAAAGAATGAGCAGTTCTTC
CASSLIREGKNEQFF
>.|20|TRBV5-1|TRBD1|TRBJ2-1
TGCGCCAGCAGCTTCTGGACAGGGGGCGGAGGGGACTCAGGAGGGAATGAGCAGTTCTTC
CASSFWTGGGGDSGGNEQFF